What follows are 12 T cell receptor beta chains derived from one specimen sequenced in a study of blood T cell repertoires in COVID-19 (dated by TCRdb to 2020 to 2022). The library was obtained by the immunoSEQ multiplex PCR assay. As stored in TCRdb, this immuneACCESS dataset retains in-frame rearrangements with V and J assigned. A fraction of the clones does not appear; measured against another copy, unresolved V genes explain less than half of the discrepancy, and the remainder lacks a known reason. Across this sample there are 110,000 or so clones, with roughly 80% seen only once. The top ten hold 1.5% to 1.7% of the sample. Sequencing input: peripheral blood. The receptors originated from a man over 45 with acute or convalescent COVID-19.

The V and J genes are TRBV11-2 and TRBJ2-5, with 7 bases that match TRBD1. V lost 0 bases, J lost 4 bases, and 2 bases stayed unmatched. The germline V gene encodes CDR1 SGHAT and CDR2 FQNNGV. The CDR3 runs to 14 residues. For the CDR3, the DNA is TGTGCCAGCAGCTTAGAATACAGGGGAGAGACCCAGTACTTC. Its translation is CASSLEYRGETQYF.

This clone has a handful of counts. The rearrangement links TRBV9 to TRBJ2-3; 10 nucleotides line up with TRBD1. The junction had 14 bases not matched to a gene; V was cut back by 3 bases and J by 4 bases. Germline V CDR1 and CDR2: SGDLS, YYNGEE. This CDR3 comprises 18 residues. The chain's CDR3 is CASSDSIQTGGLPDTQYF. Written as DNA, the CDR3 is TGTGCCAGCAGCGACTCGATTCAGACAGGGGGCCTTCCAGATACGCAGTATTTT.

The chain carries TRBV5-1 and TRBJ2-5; TRBD2 agrees at 9 bases. The CDR3 is made up of 15 amino acids. The V gene end was trimmed by 2 bases and the J gene end by 1 base; junction bases not matched to a gene: 3. In germline, CDR1 is SGHRS, CDR2 YFSETQ. DNA of the CDR3: TGCGCCAGCAGCTTAAGCGGGGGGACCCAAGAGACCCAGTACTTC. The encoded protein is CASSLSGGTQETQYF.

The chain joins TRBV3-1 (or the pseudogene TRBV3-2) to TRBJ1-4, with D perhaps matching TRBD1 (5 bases). V was pared by 4 bases and J by 2 bases, with 8 bases between. The CDR3 contains 14 residues. Germline V gene lookup returns CDR1 LGHDT and CDR2 YNNKEL (reference sequence). The CDR3 region has the DNA TGTGCCAGCAGCCTCAGGGCTACTAATGAAAAACTGTTTTTT. It codes for CASSLRATNEKLFF.

This sequence joins TRBV6-4 and TRBJ2-2, with D possibly TRBD2 on 6 matching bases. The V gene's germline CDR1 is MRHNA and CDR2 SNTAGT. V dropped 6 bases and J dropped 1 base, with 9 bases sitting between them. The CDR3 is made up of 14 amino acids. The CDR3 nucleotides are TGTGCCAGCAGACGACTAGAGAACACCGGGGAGCTGTTTTTT. It codes for CASRRLENTGELFF.

This rearrangement joins TRBV2 to TRBJ2-5; 9 bases agree with TRBD1. Germline V gene data show CDR1 as SNHLY and CDR2 as FYNNEI. The CDR3 spans 16 residues. V lost 4 bases, J lost 4 bases, and 10 bases stayed unmatched. For the CDR3, the DNA is TGTGCCAGCAGTGGTACAGGGGGCACGGTTGGAGAGACCCAGTACTTC. It codes for CASSGTGGTVGETQYF.

The chain joins TRBV7-2 to TRBJ2-7; perhaps TRBD2 as D (7 bases). This CDR3 is 13 amino acids long. CDR1 is SGHTA and CDR2 is FQGNSA in the germline V gene. With 7 bases removed from V and 5 bases from J, the gap between germline ends came to 15 bases. The CDR3, as DNA: TGTGCCAGCAATTGGGGGGGCGGCAACGAGCAGTACTTC. Encoded protein: CASNWGGGNEQYF.

V is TRBV6-5 and J is TRBJ2-6; D is possibly TRBD2 (6 bases). Germline V CDR1 and CDR2: MNHEY, SVGAGI. The germline V and J ends were trimmed by 0 bases and 4 bases, with 7 bases remaining between them. The CDR3 has 15 amino acids. For the CDR3, the DNA is TGTGCCAGCAGTTACTCGGGGAGGGGGGCCAACGTCCTGACTTTC. This codes for CASSYSGRGANVLTF.

This clone was observed a few times. The chain employs TRBV5-1 and TRBJ2-7, with TRBD1 matching 9 bases. CDR1 is SGHRS and CDR2 is YFSETQ in the germline V gene. This CDR3 has 14 amino acids. Trimming at V came to 4 bases and at J to 5 bases, leaving 7 bases not matched to a gene. The CDR3 protein is CASSVGTGLNEQYF. In DNA form, the CDR3 reads TGCGCCAGCAGCGTCGGGACAGGGCTCAACGAGCAGTACTTC.

The V gene is TRBV24-1, the J gene TRBJ2-3, with 8 bases fitting TRBD1. The V gene end was trimmed by 9 bases and the J gene end by 5 bases; junction bases not matched to a gene: 9. Germline V lookup: CDR1 KGHDR, CDR2 SFDVKD. This CDR3 spans 14 amino acids. CDR3 DNA: TGTGCCACCGGGCGGACAGGGCTTGGAGATACGCAGTATTTT. It encodes CATGRTGLGDTQYF.

This rearrangement joins TRBV6-5 to TRBJ1-5; D might be TRBD1 (6 bases). The CDR3 runs to 13 residues. The V gene's germline CDR1 is MNHEY and CDR2 SVGAGI. Between the trimmed V and J ends, which lost 6 bases and 2 bases, there was a span of 8 bases. In nucleotides, the CDR3 is TGTGCCAGCAGCAGGGGAGGCAATCAGCCCCAGCATTTT. Protein: CASSRGGNQPQHF.

This clone was recorded at least ten times. The chain employs TRBV3-1 (or the pseudogene TRBV3-2) and TRBJ1-3; the D gene is possibly TRBD1 (5 bases). The V end was cut by 4 bases, the J end by 2 bases, with 9 bases between. Germline-derived CDR1 and CDR2 are LGHDT and YNNKEL (reference sequence). The CDR3 runs to 14 residues. The CDR3 coding sequence is TGTGCCAGCAGCCTCAGGGAGGCTGGAAACACCATATATTTT. Translating gives CASSLREAGNTIYF.